This TCR beta chain was sequenced for a study of metastatic and nonmetastatic thyroid tumors. Overall study findings and caveats: Within blood and tumor, benign nodules reportedly had significantly lower TCR beta diversity than malignant thyroid tumors did.

Worth noting for this clone: Its antigen is still unknown.

This CDR3 is built from 14 residues. Per germline, CDR1 SEHNR and CDR2 FQNEAQ (reference sequence). The germline V and J ends were trimmed by 8 bases and 6 bases, with 20 bases remaining between them. TCRdb re-analyzed the PCR reads through MiXCR. The data hold about 16,000 clones, with about 25% observed a single time. All patients were treatment-naive before thyroid surgery. The rearrangement joins TRBV7-9 to TRBJ2-7; D ambiguous. What was sequenced was blood. This clonotype originated in a male donor with papillary thyroid cancer or a benign thyroid nodule (not recorded which). Some clones in this sample may be carry-over from other donors' samples. CDR3 sequence (DNA): TGTGCCAGCCGATTAGGGCGAGCCCCTGGCGAGCAGTACTTC. Its protein is CASRLGRAPGEQYF.